This T cell receptor beta chain comes out of a study of T cells in Graves' hyperthyroidism and ophthalmopathy. The CDR3 regions of TCR beta were amplified from RNA transcripts. The primer set for the first-round RT-PCR of the TCR CDR3 was HTBI. Using its own MiXCR run on the multiplex PCR reads, TCRdb lists one record per CDR3 protein. Altogether about 300,000 distinct CDR3 sequences are present, roughly 13% being singletons, with the ten largest covering roughly 7.9%. For Graves' hyperthyroidism to be stable, ophthalmopathy could not progress within 18 months. Patients aged 18 to 65 with hyperthyroidism were newly diagnosed, with duration under 2 months. Not enrolled were patients with uncontrolled infection, other autoimmune disease, pregnancy or lactation. This clonotype was observed a handful of times. The sequencing sample was made of blood. The TCR was taken from a middle-aged woman with Graves' hyperthyroidism.

This CDR3 reads CASSWPGGNTIYF. CDR3 DNA sequence: TGTGCCAGCAGTTGGCCGGGGGGAAACACCATATATTTT. V usage is TRBV6-1 and J usage is TRBJ1-3; D gene ambiguous. The CDR3 covers 13 residues. V shed 5 bases and J shed 4 bases, with 9 bases lying between them. CDR1 MNHNS and CDR2 SASEGT come from the germline V gene.